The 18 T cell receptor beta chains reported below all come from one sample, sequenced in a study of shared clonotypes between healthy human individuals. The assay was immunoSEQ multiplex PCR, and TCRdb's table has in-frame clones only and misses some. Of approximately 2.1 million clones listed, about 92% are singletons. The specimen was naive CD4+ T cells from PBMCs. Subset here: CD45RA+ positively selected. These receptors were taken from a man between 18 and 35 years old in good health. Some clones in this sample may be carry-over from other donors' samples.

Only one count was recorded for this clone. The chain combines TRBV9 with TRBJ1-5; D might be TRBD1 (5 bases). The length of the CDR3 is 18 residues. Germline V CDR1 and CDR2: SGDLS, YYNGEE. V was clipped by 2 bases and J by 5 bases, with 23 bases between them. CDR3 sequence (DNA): TGTGCCAGCAGCGTGGAACTCGACAGAGAATGGGAAGATCAGCCCCAGCATTTT. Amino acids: CASSVELDREWEDQPQHF.

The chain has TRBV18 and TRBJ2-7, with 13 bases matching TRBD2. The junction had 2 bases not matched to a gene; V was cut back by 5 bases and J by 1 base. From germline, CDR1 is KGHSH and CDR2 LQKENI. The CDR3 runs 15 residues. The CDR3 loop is CASSAGLAGSYEQYF. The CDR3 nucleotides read TGTGCCAGCTCAGCGGGACTAGCGGGGTCCTACGAGCAGTACTTC.

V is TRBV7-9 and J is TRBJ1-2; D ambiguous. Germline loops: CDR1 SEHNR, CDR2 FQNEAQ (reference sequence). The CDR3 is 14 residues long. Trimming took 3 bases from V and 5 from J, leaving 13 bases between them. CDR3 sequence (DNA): TGTGCCAGCAGCTTGGGTTCAGGCACTTATGGCTACACCTTC. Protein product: CASSLGSGTYGYTF.

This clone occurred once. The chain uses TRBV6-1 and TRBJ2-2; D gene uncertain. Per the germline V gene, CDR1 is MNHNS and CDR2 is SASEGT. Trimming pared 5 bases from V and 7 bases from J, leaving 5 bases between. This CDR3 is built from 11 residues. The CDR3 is CASSKNGELFF. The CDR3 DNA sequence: TGTGCCAGCAGTAAGAACGGGGAGCTGTTTTTT.

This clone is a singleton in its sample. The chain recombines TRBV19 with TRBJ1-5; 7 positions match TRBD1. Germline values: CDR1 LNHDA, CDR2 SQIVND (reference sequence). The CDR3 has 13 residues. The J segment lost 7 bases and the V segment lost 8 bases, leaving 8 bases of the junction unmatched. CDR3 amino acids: CASARDRRQPQHF. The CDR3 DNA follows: TGTGCCAGTGCCCGGGACAGAAGGCAGCCCCAGCATTTT.

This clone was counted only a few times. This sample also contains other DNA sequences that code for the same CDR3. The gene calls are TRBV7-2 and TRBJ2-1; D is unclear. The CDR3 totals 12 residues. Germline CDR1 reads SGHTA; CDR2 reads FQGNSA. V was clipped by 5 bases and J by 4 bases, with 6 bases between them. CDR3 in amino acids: CASSPTYNEQFF. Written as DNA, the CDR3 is TGTGCCAGCAGCCCCACGTACAATGAGCAGTTCTTC.

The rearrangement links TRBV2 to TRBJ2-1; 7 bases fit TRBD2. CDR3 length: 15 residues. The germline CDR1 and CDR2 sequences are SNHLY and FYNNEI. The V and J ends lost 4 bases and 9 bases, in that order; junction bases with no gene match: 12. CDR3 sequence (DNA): TGTGCCAGCAGTGCTAGCGGCCTCGGAGGGGTTGAGCAGTTCTTC. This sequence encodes CASSASGLGGVEQFF.

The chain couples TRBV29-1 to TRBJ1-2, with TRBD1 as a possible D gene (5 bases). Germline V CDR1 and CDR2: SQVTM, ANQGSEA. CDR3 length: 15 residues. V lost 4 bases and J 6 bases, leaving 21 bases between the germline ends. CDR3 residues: CSVAPRWGGINGYTF. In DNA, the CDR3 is TGCAGCGTTGCCCCAAGGTGGGGGGGGATCAATGGCTACACCTTC.

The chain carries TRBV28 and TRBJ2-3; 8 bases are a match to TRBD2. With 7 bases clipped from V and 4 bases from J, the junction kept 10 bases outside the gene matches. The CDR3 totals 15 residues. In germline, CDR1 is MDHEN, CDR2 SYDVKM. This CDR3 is CASTLAGSGADTQYF. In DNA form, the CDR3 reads TGTGCCAGCACCTTAGCGGGAAGCGGGGCAGATACGCAGTATTTT.

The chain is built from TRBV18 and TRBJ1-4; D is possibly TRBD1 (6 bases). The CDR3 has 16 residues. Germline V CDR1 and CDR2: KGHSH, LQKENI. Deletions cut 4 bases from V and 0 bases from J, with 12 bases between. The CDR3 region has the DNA TGTGCCAGCTCACGCCAGCAGGGGTCAACTAATGAAAAACTGTTTTTT. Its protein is CASSRQQGSTNEKLFF.

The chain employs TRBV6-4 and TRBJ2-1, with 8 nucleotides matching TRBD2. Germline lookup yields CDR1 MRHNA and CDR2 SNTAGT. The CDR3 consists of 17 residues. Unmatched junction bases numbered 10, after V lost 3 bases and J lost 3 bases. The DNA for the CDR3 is TGTGCCAGCAGTGAAGCGCCAGCGGGAGCTGGCTACAATGAGCAGTTCTTC. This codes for CASSEAPAGAGYNEQFF.

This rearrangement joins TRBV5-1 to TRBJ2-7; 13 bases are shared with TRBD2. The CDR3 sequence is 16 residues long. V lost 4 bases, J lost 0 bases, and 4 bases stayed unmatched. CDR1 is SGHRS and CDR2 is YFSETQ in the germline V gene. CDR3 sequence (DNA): TGCGCCAGCAGCGTCGGACTAGCGGGAGTCTCCTACGAGCAGTACTTC. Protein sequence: CASSVGLAGVSYEQYF.

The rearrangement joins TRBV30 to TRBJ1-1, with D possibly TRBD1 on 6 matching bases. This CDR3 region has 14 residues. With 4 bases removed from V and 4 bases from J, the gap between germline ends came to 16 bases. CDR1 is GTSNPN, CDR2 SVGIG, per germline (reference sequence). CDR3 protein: CAWTLGGPGTEAFF. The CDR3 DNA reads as TGTGCCTGGACCTTGGGGGGGCCGGGCACTGAAGCTTTCTTT.

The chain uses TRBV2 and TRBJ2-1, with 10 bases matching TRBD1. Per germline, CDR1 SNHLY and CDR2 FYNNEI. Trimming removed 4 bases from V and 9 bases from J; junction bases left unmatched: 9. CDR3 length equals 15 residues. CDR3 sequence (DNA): TGTGCCAGCAGTGCCGGGACAGGGGCAAGGGGTGAGCAGTTCTTC. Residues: CASSAGTGARGEQFF.

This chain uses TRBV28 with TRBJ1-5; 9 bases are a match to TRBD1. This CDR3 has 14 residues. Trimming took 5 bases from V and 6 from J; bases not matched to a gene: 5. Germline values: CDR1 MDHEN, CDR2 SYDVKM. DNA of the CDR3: TGTGCCAGCAGTATGGACAGGGGAGTTCAGCCCCAGCATTTT. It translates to CASSMDRGVQPQHF.

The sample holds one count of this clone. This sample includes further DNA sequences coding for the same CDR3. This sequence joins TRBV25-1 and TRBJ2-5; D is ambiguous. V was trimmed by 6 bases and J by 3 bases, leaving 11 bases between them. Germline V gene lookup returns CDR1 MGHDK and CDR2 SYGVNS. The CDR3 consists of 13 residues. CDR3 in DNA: TGTGCCAGCAGACGACATGGTGAAGAGACCCAGTACTTC. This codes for CASRRHGEETQYF.

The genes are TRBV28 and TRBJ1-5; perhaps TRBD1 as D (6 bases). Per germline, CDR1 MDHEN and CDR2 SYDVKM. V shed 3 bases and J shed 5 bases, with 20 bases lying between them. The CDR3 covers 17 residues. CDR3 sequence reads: CASSLSGVYRGDQPQHF. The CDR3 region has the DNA TGTGCCAGCAGTTTGTCAGGGGTTTATCGTGGTGATCAGCCCCAGCATTTT.

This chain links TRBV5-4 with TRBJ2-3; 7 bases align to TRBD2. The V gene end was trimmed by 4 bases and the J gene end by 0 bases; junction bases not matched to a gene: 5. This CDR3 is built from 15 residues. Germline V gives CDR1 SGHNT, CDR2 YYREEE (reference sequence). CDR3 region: CASSTPRGSTDTQYF. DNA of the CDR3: TGTGCCAGCAGCACCCCGCGGGGGAGCACAGATACGCAGTATTTT.